These 14 T cell receptor beta chains came from one sample sequenced in a study of shared clonotypes between healthy human individuals. Method: immunoSEQ multiplex PCR; TCRdb's copy keeps in-frame clones and lacks some. The sample carries just over 2,000,000 clones, about 95% recorded once. In the naive CD8 group, cells lacked CD45RO and were positively selected for CCR7, so terminally differentiated effector memory CD45RA+ cells were left out. The specimen sequenced was naive CD8+ T cells sorted from blood. The source is a man aged 18-30 years in good health.

This chain joins TRBV2 and TRBJ2-1, with TRBD2 identical over 11 bases. J lost 8 bases, V lost 9 bases, and 9 bases had no gene match. CDR3 length: 14 amino acids. Per the germline V gene, CDR1 is SNHLY and CDR2 is FYNNEI. The CDR3 loop is CAREPTSGSYEQFF. The CDR3 nucleotides read TGTGCCAGAGAACCCACTAGCGGGAGCTATGAGCAGTTCTTC.

The V gene is TRBV9, the J gene TRBJ2-2; no clear D. Germline values: CDR1 SGDLS, CDR2 YYNGEE. V was shortened by 0 bases and J by 3 bases, with 3 bases between the two germline ends. The CDR3 extends over 13 amino acids. In DNA form, the CDR3 reads TGTGCCAGCAGCGTAGTTTACACCGGGGAGCTGTTTTTT. Translation: CASSVVYTGELFF. The variable domain in full, completed from reference TRBV9 and TRBJ2-2, reads DSGVTQTPKHLITATGQRVTLRCSPRSGDLSVYWYQQSLDQGLQFLIQYYNGEERAKGNILERFSAQQFPDLHSELNLSSLELGDSALYFCASSVVYTGELFFGEGSRLTVL.

The genes are TRBV27 and TRBJ2-1; possible D gene TRBD2, 5 bases. V was shortened by 2 bases and J by 0 bases, with 11 bases between the two germline ends. This CDR3 spans 16 amino acids. Germline CDR1 and CDR2: MNHEY and SMNVEV (reference sequence). CDR3 region: CASSLDSASSYNEQFF. DNA for the CDR3: TGTGCCAGCAGTTTAGATAGCGCGAGCTCCTACAATGAGCAGTTCTTC.

The chain joins TRBV6-4 to TRBJ2-1, with 7 bases lining up with TRBD1. Trimming cost V 2 bases and J 9 bases; bases outside gene matches: 10. The V gene's germline CDR1 is MRHNA and CDR2 SNTAGT. This CDR3 is built from 15 residues. CDR3 loop: CASSDAGTAPSEQFF. The CDR3 DNA reads TGTGCCAGCAGTGACGCCGGGACAGCTCCTAGTGAGCAGTTCTTC.

The genes are TRBV5-6 and TRBJ2-1, with D unclear. CDR1 and CDR2 from the germline V gene are SGHDT and YYEEEE. The CDR3 extends over 11 amino acids. The germline V and J ends were trimmed by 7 bases and 6 bases, with 8 bases remaining between them. CDR3 sequence (DNA): TGTGCCAGCCACTCAGTCAATGAGCAGTTCTTC. It specifies CASHSVNEQFF.

The chain is built from TRBV29-1 and TRBJ1-3; D call uncertain. Trimming cost V 3 bases and J 0 bases, with 12 bases left between them. Germline V gives CDR1 SQVTM, CDR2 ANQGSEA. The CDR3 loop spans 15 amino acids. The CDR3 DNA sequence: TGCAGCGTTGAGCTGGGAAATTACTCTGGAAACACCATATATTTT. This gives the protein CSVELGNYSGNTIYF.

The chain couples TRBV19 to TRBJ1-1, with D possibly TRBD1 on 6 matching bases. Trimming took off 1 base at V and 4 bases at J, with 13 bases between the two ends. Germline V lookup: CDR1 LNHDA, CDR2 SQIVND (reference sequence). CDR3 length equals 15 residues. This CDR3 reads CASSIAFPRGTEAFF. The DNA for the CDR3 is TGTGCCAGTAGTATAGCATTCCCCAGGGGCACTGAAGCTTTCTTT.

Concerning this clone: Additional DNA sequences in this sample encode the identical CDR3. This chain connects TRBV2 to TRBJ2-7; the match to TRBD2 covers 8 bases. J was trimmed by 3 bases and V by 3 bases; bases with no gene match: 4. Germline CDR1 SNHLY, CDR2 FYNNEI. The CDR3 is 14 residues long. CDR3 residues: CASSESSGYYEQYF. CDR3 nucleotides: TGTGCCAGCAGTGAGTCTAGCGGGTACTACGAGCAGTACTTC. Full variable domain (remainder filled in from reference TRBV2 and TRBJ2-7): EPEVTQTPSHQVTQMGQEVILRCVPISNHLYFYWYRQILGQKVEFLVSFYNNEISEKSEIFDDQFSVERPDGSNFTLKIRSTKLEDSAMYFCASSESSGYYEQYFGPGTRLTVT.

The V and J genes are TRBV19 and TRBJ2-7, with D hard to call. Germline V gene lookup returns CDR1 LNHDA and CDR2 SQIVND (reference sequence). This CDR3 is 13 amino acids long. V lost 7 bases and J 5 bases, leaving 15 bases between the germline ends. CDR3 region: CASKIGWGNEQYF. Written as DNA, the CDR3 is TGTGCCAGTAAAATTGGATGGGGAAACGAGCAGTACTTC.

J is TRBJ1-2 and V is TRBV14, with 7 bases identical to TRBD1. CDR3 size: 16 residues. J gave up 6 bases and V 0 bases, and 10 bases lay outside the gene matches. Germline loops: CDR1 SGHDN, CDR2 FVKESK. CDR3 protein: CASSQDRNRGIDGYTF. The DNA of the CDR3 is TGTGCCAGCAGCCAAGATAGGAACAGGGGCATTGATGGCTACACCTTC.

CDR3 sequence reads: CASSLPELNTEAFF. CDR3 in DNA: TGCGCCAGCAGCTTGCCGGAGTTGAACACTGAAGCTTTCTTT. J is TRBJ1-1 and V is TRBV5-1; the D is unclear. Germline V CDR1 and CDR2: SGHRS, YFSETQ. Trimming pared 1 base from V and 0 bases from J, leaving 7 bases between. The CDR3 totals 14 residues.

The rearrangement joins TRBV30 to TRBJ2-7; TRBD1 agrees at 9 bases. Germline lookup yields CDR1 GTSNPN and CDR2 SVGIG (reference sequence). The J segment lost 3 bases and the V segment lost 3 bases, leaving 12 bases of the junction unmatched. The CDR3 spans 16 residues. DNA of the CDR3: TGTGCCTGGAGAGACCTAAGACAGGGGGAACGCTACGAGCAGTACTTC. Protein: CAWRDLRQGERYEQYF.

The V and J genes are TRBV11-2 and TRBJ2-7; D call uncertain. The germline CDR1 and CDR2 sequences are SGHAT and FQNNGV. With 5 bases removed from V and 7 bases from J, the gap between germline ends came to 9 bases. The CDR3 runs to 11 residues. The CDR3 is CASSPLWEQYF. CDR3 in DNA: TGTGCCAGCAGCCCCCTCTGGGAGCAGTACTTC. The variable domain in full, completed from reference TRBV11-2 and TRBJ2-7, reads EAGVAQSPRYKIIEKRQSVAFWCNPISGHATLYWYQQILGQGPKLLIQFQNNGVVDDSQLPKDRFSAERLKGVDSTLKIQPAKLEDSAVYLCASSPLWEQYFGPGTRLTVT.

About this clone: Different DNA sequences within this sample yield the same CDR3. The gene calls are TRBV5-6 and TRBJ2-7; TRBD1 aligns across 9 bases. Germline CDR1 is SGHDT and CDR2 is YYEEEE. The length of the CDR3 is 13 residues. Unmatched junction bases numbered 3, after V lost 4 bases and J lost 4 bases. The CDR3 sequence: CASSGDRAYEQYF. The DNA for the CDR3 is TGTGCCAGCAGCGGGGACAGGGCTTACGAGCAGTACTTC.